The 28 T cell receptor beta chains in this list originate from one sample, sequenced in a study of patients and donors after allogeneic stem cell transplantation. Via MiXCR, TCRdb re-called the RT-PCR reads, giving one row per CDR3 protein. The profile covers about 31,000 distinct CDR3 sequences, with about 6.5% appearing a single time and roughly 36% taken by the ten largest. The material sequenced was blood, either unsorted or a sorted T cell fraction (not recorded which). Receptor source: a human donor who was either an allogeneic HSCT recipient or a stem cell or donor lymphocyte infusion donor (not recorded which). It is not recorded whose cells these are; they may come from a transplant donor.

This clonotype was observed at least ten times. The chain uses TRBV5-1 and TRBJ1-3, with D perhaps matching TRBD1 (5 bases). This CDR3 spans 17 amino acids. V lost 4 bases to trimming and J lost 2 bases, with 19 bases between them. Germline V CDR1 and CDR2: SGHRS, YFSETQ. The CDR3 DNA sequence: TGCGCCAGCAGCAAGGGGCCGGGGCCGGAACCTGGAAACACCATATATTTT. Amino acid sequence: CASSKGPGPEPGNTIYF.

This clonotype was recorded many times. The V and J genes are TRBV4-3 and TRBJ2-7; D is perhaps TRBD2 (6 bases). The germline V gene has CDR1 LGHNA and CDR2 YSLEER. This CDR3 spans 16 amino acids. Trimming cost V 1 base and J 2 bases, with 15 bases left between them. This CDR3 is CASSQGGAGLTYEQYF. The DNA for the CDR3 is TGCGCCAGCAGCCAAGGGGGAGCGGGTCTTACCTACGAGCAGTACTTC.

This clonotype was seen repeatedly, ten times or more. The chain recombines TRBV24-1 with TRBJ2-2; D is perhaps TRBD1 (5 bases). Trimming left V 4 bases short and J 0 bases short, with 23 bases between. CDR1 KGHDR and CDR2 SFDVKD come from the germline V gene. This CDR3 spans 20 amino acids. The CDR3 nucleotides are TGTGCCACCAGTGACCCTAAGCCCCCTTCTCGGACAACGAACACCGGGGAGCTGTTTTTT. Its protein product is CATSDPKPPSRTTNTGELFF.

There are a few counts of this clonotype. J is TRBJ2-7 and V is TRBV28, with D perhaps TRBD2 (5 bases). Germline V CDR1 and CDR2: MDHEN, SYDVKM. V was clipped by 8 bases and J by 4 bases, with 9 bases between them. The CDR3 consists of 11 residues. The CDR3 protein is CASGSSYEQYF. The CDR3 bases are TGTGCCAGCGGGAGTTCTTACGAGCAGTACTTC.

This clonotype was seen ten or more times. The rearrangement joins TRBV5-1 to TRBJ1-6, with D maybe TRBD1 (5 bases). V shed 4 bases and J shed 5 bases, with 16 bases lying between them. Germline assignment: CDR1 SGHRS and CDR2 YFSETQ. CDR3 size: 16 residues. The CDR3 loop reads CASSQQASLNNSPLHF. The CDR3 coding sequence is TGCGCCAGCAGCCAACAGGCCTCTTTGAATAATTCACCCCTCCACTTT.

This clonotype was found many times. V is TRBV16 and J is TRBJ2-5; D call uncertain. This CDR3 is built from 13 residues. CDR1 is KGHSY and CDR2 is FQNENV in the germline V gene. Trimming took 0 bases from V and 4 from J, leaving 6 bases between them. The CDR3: CASSQSIGETQYF. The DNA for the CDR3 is TGTGCCAGCAGCCAATCGATCGGAGAGACCCAGTACTTC. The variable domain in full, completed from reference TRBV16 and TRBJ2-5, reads GEEVAQTPKHLVRGEGQKAKLYCAPIKGHSYVFWYQQVLKNEFKFLISFQNENVFDETGMPKERFSAKCLPNSPCSLEIQATKLEDSAVYFCASSQSIGETQYFGPGTRLLVL.

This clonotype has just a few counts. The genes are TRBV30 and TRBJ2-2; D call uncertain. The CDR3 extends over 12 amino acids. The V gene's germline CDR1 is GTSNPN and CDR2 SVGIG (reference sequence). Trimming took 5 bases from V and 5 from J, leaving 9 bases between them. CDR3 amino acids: CAWPAPTGELFF. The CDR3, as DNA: TGTGCCTGGCCTGCGCCGACCGGGGAGCTGTTTTTT. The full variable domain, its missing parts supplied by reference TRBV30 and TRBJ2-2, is SQTIHQWPATLVQPVGSPLSLECTVEGTSNPNLYWYRQAAGRGLQLLFYSVGIGQISSEVPQNLSASRPQDRQFILSSKKLLLSDSGFYLCAWPAPTGELFFGEGSRLTVL.

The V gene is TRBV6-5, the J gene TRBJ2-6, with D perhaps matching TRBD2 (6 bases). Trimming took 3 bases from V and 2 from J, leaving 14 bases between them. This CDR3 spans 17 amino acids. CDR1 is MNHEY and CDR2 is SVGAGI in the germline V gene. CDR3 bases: TGTGCCAGCAGTTATAGAACGGGAGTGACTGGGGCCAACGTCCTGACTTTC. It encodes CASSYRTGVTGANVLTF.

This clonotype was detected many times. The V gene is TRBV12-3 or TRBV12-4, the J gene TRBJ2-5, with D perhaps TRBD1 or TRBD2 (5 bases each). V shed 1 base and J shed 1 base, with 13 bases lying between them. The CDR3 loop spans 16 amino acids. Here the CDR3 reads CASSLGGARVQETQYF. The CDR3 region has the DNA TGTGCCAGCAGTTTAGGAGGGGCGCGAGTCCAAGAGACCCAGTACTTC.

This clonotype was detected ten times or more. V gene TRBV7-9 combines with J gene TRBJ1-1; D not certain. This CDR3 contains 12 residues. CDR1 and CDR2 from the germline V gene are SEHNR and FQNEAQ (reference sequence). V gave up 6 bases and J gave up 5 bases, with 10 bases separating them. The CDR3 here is CASSVGGTEAFF. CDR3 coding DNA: TGTGCCAGCAGTGTTGGAGGGACTGAAGCTTTCTTT.

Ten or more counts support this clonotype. The CDR3 protein is CASSKRATKDSPLHF. The CDR3, as DNA: TGTGCCAGCAGTAAGAGGGCTACTAAGGATTCACCCCTCCACTTT. This rearrangement joins TRBV27 to TRBJ1-6, with no clear D. Germline CDR1 is MNHEY and CDR2 is SMNVEV (reference sequence). Deletions cut 5 bases from V and 8 bases from J, with 16 bases between. This CDR3 is 15 amino acids long.

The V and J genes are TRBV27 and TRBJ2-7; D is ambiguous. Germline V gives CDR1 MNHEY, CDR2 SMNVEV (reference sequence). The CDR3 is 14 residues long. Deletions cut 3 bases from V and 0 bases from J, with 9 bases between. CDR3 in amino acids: CASSFLGGSYEQYF. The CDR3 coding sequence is TGTGCCAGCAGTTTTCTCGGTGGCTCCTACGAGCAGTACTTC.

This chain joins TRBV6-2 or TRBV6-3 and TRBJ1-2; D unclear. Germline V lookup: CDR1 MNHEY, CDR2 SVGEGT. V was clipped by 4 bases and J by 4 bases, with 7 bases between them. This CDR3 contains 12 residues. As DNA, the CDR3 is TGTGCCAGCAGTTTTGGCCTCTATGGCTACACCTTC. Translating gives CASSFGLYGYTF.

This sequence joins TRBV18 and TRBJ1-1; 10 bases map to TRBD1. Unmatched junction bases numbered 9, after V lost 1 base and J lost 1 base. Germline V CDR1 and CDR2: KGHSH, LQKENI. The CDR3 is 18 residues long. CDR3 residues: CASSPRKIGQGENTEAFF. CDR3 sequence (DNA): TGTGCCAGCTCACCACGGAAAATCGGACAGGGGGAGAACACTGAAGCTTTCTTT.

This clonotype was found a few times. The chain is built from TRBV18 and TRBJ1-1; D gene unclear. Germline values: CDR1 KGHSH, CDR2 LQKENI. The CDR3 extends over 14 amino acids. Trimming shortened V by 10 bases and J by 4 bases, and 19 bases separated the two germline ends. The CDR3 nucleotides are TGTGCCACCACGAACGGGAAGGCCACCACTGAAGCTTTCTTT. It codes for CATTNGKATTEAFF.

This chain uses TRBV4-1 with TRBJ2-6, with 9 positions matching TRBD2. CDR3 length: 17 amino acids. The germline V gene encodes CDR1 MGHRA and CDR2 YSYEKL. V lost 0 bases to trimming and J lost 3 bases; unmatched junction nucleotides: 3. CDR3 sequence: CASSQDLAGRGANVLTF. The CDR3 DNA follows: TGCGCCAGCAGCCAAGATCTAGCGGGGCGTGGGGCCAACGTCCTGACTTTC.

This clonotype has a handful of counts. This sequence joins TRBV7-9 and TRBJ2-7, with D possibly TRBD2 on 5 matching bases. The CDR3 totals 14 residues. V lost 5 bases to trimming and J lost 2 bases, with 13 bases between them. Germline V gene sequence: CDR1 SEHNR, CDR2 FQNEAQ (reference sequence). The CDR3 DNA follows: TGTGCCAGCAGCCCACCGACGGGGACCTACGAGCAGTACTTC. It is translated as CASSPPTGTYEQYF. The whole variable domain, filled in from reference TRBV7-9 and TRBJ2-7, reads DTGVSQNPRHKITKRGQNVTFRCDPISEHNRLYWYRQTLGQGPEFLTYFQNEAQLEKSRLLSDRFSAERPKGSFSTLEIQRTEQGDSAMYLCASSPPTGTYEQYFGPGTRLTVT.

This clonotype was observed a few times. The CDR3 region has the DNA TGTGCCAGCTCATTGGAGATGAGAGATTCACCCCTCCACTTT. It specifies CASSLEMRDSPLHF. The V gene is TRBV18, the J gene TRBJ1-6; D unclear. This CDR3 region has 14 residues. Trimming took off 5 bases at V and 8 bases at J, with 13 bases between the two ends. From germline, CDR1 is KGHSH and CDR2 LQKENI.

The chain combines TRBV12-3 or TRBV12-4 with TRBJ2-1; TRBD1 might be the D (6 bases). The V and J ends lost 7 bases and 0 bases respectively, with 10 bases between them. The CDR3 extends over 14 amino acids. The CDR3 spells CASITGSSYNEQFF. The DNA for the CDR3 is TGTGCCAGCATCACAGGGAGCTCCTACAATGAGCAGTTCTTC.

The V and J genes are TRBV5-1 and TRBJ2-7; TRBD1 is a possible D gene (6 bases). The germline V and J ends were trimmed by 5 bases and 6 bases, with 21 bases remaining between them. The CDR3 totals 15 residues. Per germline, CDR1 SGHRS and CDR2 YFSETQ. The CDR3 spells CASSLLGGSLGEQYF. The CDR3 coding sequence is TGCGCCAGCAGTTTATTAGGGGGAAGCCTCGGCGAGCAGTACTTC.

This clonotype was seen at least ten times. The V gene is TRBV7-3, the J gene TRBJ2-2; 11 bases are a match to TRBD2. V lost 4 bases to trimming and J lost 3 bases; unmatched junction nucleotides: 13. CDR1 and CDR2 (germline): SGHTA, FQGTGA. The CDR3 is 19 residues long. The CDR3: CASSSRSQTSGNYTGELFF. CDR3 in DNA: TGTGCCAGCAGCTCCCGAAGCCAGACTAGCGGGAACTACACCGGGGAGCTGTTTTTT.

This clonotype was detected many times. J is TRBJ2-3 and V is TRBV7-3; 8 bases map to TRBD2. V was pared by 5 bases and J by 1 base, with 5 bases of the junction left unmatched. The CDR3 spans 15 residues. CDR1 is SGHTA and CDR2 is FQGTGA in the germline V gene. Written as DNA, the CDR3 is TGTGCCAGCAGCGTTAGCGGGACGCGCACAGATACGCAGTATTTT. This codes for CASSVSGTRTDTQYF.

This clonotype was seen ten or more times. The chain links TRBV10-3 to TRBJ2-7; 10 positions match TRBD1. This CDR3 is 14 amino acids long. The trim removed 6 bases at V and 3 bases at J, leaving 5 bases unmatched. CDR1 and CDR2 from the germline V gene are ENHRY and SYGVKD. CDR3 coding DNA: TGTGCCATCAGCCCGGGACAGGGGATCTACGAGCAGTACTTC. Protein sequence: CAISPGQGIYEQYF.

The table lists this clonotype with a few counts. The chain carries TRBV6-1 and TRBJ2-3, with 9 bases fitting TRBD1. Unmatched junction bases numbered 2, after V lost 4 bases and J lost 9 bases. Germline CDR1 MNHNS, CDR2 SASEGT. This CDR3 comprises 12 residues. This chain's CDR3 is CASSVGQGTQYF. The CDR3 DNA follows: TGTGCCAGCAGTGTAGGACAGGGGACGCAGTATTTT.

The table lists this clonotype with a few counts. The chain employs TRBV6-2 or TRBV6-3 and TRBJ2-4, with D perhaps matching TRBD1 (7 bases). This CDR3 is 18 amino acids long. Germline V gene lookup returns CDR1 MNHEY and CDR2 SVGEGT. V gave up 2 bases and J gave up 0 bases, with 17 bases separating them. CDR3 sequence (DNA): TGTGCCAGCAGTTACCGGGGACAGTTGGGGGGAGCCAAAAACATTCAGTACTTC. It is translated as CASSYRGQLGGAKNIQYF.

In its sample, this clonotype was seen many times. The DNA for the CDR3 is TGTGCCAGCAGTGCCGGAGATGAAAGATGGAATGAGCAGTTCTTC. Translating gives CASSAGDERWNEQFF. The gene calls are TRBV28 and TRBJ2-1; D ambiguous. The CDR3 is 15 amino acids. Germline CDR1 and CDR2: MDHEN and SYDVKM. V lost 5 bases and J lost 7, with 18 bases in between.

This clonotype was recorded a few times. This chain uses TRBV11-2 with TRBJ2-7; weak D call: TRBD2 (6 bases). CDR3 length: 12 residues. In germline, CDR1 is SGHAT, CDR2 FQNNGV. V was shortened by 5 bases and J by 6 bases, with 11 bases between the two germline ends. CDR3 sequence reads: CASSNSSGEQYF. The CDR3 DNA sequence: TGTGCCAGCAGCAATAGTAGCGGCGAGCAGTACTTC.

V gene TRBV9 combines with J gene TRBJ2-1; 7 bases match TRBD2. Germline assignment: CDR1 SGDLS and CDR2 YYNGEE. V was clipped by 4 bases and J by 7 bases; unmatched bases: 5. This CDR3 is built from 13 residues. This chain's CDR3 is CASSMTSRNEQFF. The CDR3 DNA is TGTGCCAGCAGCATGACTAGCCGTAATGAGCAGTTCTTC.